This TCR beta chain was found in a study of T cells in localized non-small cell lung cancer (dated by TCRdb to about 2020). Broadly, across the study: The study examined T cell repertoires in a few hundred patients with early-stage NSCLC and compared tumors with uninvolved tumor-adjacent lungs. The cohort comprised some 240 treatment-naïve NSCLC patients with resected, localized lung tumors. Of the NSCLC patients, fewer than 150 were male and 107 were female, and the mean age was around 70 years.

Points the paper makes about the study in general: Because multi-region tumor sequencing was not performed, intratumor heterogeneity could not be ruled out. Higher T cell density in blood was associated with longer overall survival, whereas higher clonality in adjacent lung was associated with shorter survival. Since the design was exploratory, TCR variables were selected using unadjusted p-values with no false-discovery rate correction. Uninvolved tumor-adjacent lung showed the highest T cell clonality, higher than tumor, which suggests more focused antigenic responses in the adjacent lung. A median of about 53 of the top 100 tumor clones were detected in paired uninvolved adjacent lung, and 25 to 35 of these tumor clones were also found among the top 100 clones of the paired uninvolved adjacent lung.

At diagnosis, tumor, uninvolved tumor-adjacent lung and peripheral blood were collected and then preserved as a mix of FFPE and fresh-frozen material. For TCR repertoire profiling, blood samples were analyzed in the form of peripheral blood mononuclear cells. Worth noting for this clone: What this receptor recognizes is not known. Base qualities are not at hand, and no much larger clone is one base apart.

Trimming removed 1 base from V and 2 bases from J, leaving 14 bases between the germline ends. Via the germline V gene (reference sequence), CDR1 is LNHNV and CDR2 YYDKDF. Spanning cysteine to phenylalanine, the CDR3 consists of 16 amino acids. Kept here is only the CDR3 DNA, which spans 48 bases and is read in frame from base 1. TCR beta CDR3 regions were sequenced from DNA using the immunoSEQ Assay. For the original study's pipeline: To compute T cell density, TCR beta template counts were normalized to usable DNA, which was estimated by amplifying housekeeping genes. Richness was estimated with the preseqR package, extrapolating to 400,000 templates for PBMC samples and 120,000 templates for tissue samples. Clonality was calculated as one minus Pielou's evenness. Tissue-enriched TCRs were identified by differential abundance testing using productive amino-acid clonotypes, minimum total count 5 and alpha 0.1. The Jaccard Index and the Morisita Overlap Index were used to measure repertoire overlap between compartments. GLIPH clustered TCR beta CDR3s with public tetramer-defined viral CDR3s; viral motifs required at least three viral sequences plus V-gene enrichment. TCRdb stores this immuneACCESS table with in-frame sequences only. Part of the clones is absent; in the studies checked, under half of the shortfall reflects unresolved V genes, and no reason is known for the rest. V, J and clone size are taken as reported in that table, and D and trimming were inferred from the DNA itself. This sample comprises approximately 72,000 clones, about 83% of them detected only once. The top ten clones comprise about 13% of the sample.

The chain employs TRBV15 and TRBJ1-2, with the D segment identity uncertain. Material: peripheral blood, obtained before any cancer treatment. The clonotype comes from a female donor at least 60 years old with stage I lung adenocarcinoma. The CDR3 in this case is CATSRVSNSLNYGYTF. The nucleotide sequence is TGTGCCACCAGCAGAGTTTCCAACAGCTTGAACTATGGCTACACCTTC. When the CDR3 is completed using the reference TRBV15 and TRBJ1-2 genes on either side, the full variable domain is DAMVIQNPRYQVTQFGKPVTLSCSQTLNHNVMYWYQQKSSQAPKLLFHYYDKDFNNEADTPDNFQSRRPNTSFCFLDIRSPGLGDTAMYLCATSRVSNSLNYGYTFGSGTRLTVV.